This is a list of T cell receptor beta chains from one sample in a study of cytomegalovirus exposure and HLA in healthy donors. Assay used: immunoSEQ multiplex PCR; TCRdb lists only in-frame clones, some missing. This sample has around 280,000 clones; approximately 90% occur once, and the top ten carry less than 2.5%. Sequenced input: PBMCs. These receptors all come from a woman between 18 and 29 years old in good health and CMV-seronegative. Each CDR3 is given with its conserved first and last residue.

CDR3 protein,V gene,J gene
CASSLGQGDEKLFF,TRBV5-1,TRBJ1-4
CASSPLELANYGYTF,TRBV18,TRBJ1-2
CASRGGSRSVGYGYTF,TRBV27,TRBJ1-2
CASSEPSYRDSPLHF,TRBV10-1,TRBJ1-6
CASSQDQWSYEQYF,TRBV4-1,-
CASSLAGGRPSYEQYF,TRBV6-6,TRBJ2-7
CASSRGRGAYNEQFF,TRBV6-1,TRBJ2-1
CASSASGGHGTGELFF,TRBV9,TRBJ2-2
CAWNRQGANSPLHF,TRBV30,TRBJ1-6
CASSETGYQPQHF,TRBV6-1,TRBJ1-5
CAWKAGRSTYEQYF,TRBV30,TRBJ2-7
CASSYHPRQSSGANVLTF,TRBV13,TRBJ2-6
CASSNPRQGVSSPLHF,TRBV11-2,TRBJ1-6
CAWSSRPGYTF,TRBV30,TRBJ1-2
CASRSERGGKLTSTDTQYF,TRBV19,TRBJ2-3
CASSLILQETQYF,TRBV4-1,TRBJ2-5
CASSDPLAGGPNEQFF,TRBV2,TRBJ2-1
CASSLGLVHSYEQYF,TRBV5-4,TRBJ2-7
CASSSSTSGGVNEQFF,TRBV7-7,TRBJ2-1
CATSRDPGSSGNTIYF,TRBV15,TRBJ1-3
CASSSFPEGLGLAGGPQYF,TRBV13,TRBJ2-7
CASGLLGGGITGELFF,TRBV12-5,TRBJ2-2
CASSLGQETQYF,TRBV18,TRBJ2-5
CASSLTGGYEQYF,TRBV4-2,TRBJ2-7
CASSSPPGAYEQYF,TRBV2,TRBJ2-7
CASTSALAGGRDEQFF,TRBV2,TRBJ2-1
CAIKGLAGGEFTDTQYF,TRBV11-3,TRBJ2-3
CAWSLGQGAGYTF,TRBV30,TRBJ1-2
CASSWRGSTDTQYF,TRBV6-4,TRBJ2-3
CASSLDRGALSPLHF,TRBV7-2,TRBJ1-6
CASRDLAGNSYNEQFF,TRBV2,TRBJ2-1
CASFAGGTGELFF,TRBV10-3,TRBJ2-2
CASSLYRATNEKLFF,TRBV5-1,TRBJ1-4
CASSPVPGQGSEKLFF,TRBV7-7,TRBJ1-4
CASSWDRATGYGYTF,TRBV7-6,TRBJ1-2
CASSVGAGSEAFF,TRBV9,TRBJ1-1
CASSLLRGTGSSYEQYF,TRBV13,TRBJ2-7
CASSGGTLGPTYEQYF,TRBV5-1,TRBJ2-7
CASSSGNQPQHF,TRBV11-2,TRBJ1-5
CASSSNTFSGNTIYF,TRBV7-8,TRBJ1-3
CASSQDGTLARDQPQHF,TRBV4-1,TRBJ1-5
CASSLAGDRGAYGYTF,TRBV5-5,TRBJ1-2
CASSLWTSGVAGELFF,TRBV7-2,TRBJ2-2
CAWRQRGNTEAFF,TRBV30,TRBJ1-1
CASSLPPWRANGYTF,TRBV11-2,TRBJ1-2
CASSPEKRGGGDTQYF,TRBV11-2,TRBJ2-3
CACSEWGQDYEQYF,TRBV6-1,TRBJ2-7
CASSARQGSTEAFF,TRBV6-1,TRBJ1-1
CASSMQGNTEAFF,TRBV19,TRBJ1-1
CASVLDREYEQYF,TRBV5-1,TRBJ2-7
CASSLRGQGGRGTEAFF,TRBV5-1,TRBJ1-1
CASSYGRGPLHF,TRBV5-6,TRBJ1-6
CASSLMLLAGGIETQYF,TRBV7-3,TRBJ2-5
CASSGGVFYGYTF,TRBV7-9,TRBJ1-2
CASSLVGTGSSNTEAFF,TRBV5-6,TRBJ1-1
CAWSGGTAKIPLLRTDTQYF,TRBV30,TRBJ2-3
CASSLSREVAEAFF,TRBV27,TRBJ1-1
CARGQGYYEQYF,TRBV21-1,TRBJ2-7
CASSIVGGSNQPQHF,TRBV19,TRBJ1-5
CASRLAGDSYEQYF,TRBV5-1,TRBJ2-7